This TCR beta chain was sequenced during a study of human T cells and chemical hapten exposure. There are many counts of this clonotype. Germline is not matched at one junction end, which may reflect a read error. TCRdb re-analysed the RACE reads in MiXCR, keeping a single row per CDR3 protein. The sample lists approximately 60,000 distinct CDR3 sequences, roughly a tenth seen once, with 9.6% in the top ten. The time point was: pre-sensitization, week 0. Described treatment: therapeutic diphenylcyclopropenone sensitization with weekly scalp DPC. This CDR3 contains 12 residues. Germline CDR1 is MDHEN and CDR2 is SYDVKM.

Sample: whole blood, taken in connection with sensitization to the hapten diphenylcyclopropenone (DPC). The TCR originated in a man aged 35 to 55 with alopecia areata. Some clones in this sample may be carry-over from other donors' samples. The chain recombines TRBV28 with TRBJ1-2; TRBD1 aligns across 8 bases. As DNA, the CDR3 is TGTGCCAGCAGTTTAGGACAGGGCCGGTCGTTGTTC. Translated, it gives CASSLGQGRSLF.